What follows are 21 T cell receptor beta chains derived from one specimen sequenced in a study of vaccination effects on CD4 cells after COVID-19. Viral peptide pool expansion of antigen-specific CD4+ T cells preceded sequencing in the ViraFEST assay. Following culture for 9 to 11 days, CD4+ T cells were isolated. Participants each got two BNT162b2 or mRNA-1273 vaccine doses. These receptors lack a known antigen. The table came from immunoSEQ multiplex PCR; TCRdb's copy has only in-frame clones and leaves some out. The sample shows 20,000 to 30,000 clones, 60% to 80% of them seen only once. The input for sequencing was CD4+ T cells from PBMCs cultured with SARS-CoV-2 spike peptides, taken after COVID-19 vaccination. The source of these receptors is a human donor who received a COVID-19 vaccine. Some clones in this sample may be carry-over from other donors' samples.

The chain joins TRBV3-1 (or the pseudogene TRBV3-2) to TRBJ1-1; TRBD1 is a possible D gene (6 bases). The CDR3 spans 16 residues. V lost 4 bases, J lost 4 bases, and 19 bases lay in between. The germline CDR1 and CDR2 sequences are LGHDT and YNNKEL (reference sequence). CDR3 sequence reads: CASSPVAFGTPTEAFF. CDR3 DNA: TGTGCCAGCAGCCCCGTTGCGTTCGGGACACCCACTGAAGCTTTCTTT.

The chain combines TRBV10-3 with TRBJ2-2, with a tentative D call TRBD1 (6 bases). The V end was cut by 0 bases, the J end by 4 bases, with 6 bases between. Germline CDR1 ENHRY, CDR2 SYGVKD. This CDR3 comprises 14 residues. This CDR3 reads CAISESGGTGELFF. As DNA, the CDR3 is TGTGCCATCAGTGAGTCAGGGGGCACCGGGGAGCTGTTTTTT.

The chain uses TRBV19 and TRBJ2-1; 7 bases are a match to TRBD1. This CDR3 is built from 14 residues. The junction had 5 bases not matched to a gene; V was cut back by 4 bases and J by 5 bases. Germline V gene data show CDR1 as LNHDA and CDR2 as SQIVND (reference sequence). CDR3 residues: CASSSTGDHNEQFF. The DNA of the CDR3 is TGTGCCAGTAGTAGCACAGGGGACCACAATGAGCAGTTCTTC.

The chain employs TRBV28 and TRBJ2-3; maybe TRBD1 (6 bases). CDR3 length: 16 amino acids. Trimming took off 6 bases at V and 0 bases at J, with 16 bases between the two ends. The germline V gene has CDR1 MDHEN and CDR2 SYDVKM. The CDR3 protein is CASSGQFRTSTDTQYF. The CDR3, as DNA: TGTGCCAGCAGCGGACAGTTTAGAACTAGCACAGATACGCAGTATTTT.

The chain is built from TRBV19 and TRBJ1-4, with 9 bases that match TRBD1. Losses at the gene ends were 0 bases for V and 8 bases for J; bases not matched to a gene: 4. The CDR3 extends over 15 amino acids. CDR1 and CDR2 (germline): LNHDA, SQIVND (reference sequence). CDR3 coding DNA: TGTGCCAGTAGTATAGAAAGGACAGGGGCCGAAAAACTGTTTTTT. Translation: CASSIERTGAEKLFF.

V is TRBV10-3 and J is TRBJ2-2; 11 bases fit TRBD2. The CDR3 is 16 amino acids. V trimming: 4 bases; J trimming: 0 bases; junction bases outside the gene matches: 1. Germline-derived CDR1 and CDR2 are ENHRY and SYGVKD. The CDR3: CAISASGGPNTGELFF. CDR3 DNA: TGTGCCATCAGTGCTAGCGGGGGGCCGAACACCGGGGAGCTGTTTTTT.

The V gene is TRBV6-5, the J gene TRBJ2-6; perhaps TRBD1 as D (5 bases). CDR1 and CDR2 (germline): MNHEY, SVGAGI. This CDR3 spans 16 amino acids. The V gene lost 0 bases and the J gene lost 2 bases, with 8 bases spanning the gap. CDR3 sequence reads: CASSYSWGTGANVLTF. The DNA for the CDR3 is TGTGCCAGCAGTTACTCATGGGGCACTGGGGCCAACGTCCTGACTTTC.

The sample holds one count of this clone. The genes are TRBV12-5 and TRBJ2-3; a possible D gene is TRBD1 (6 bases). In germline, CDR1 is LGHNT, CDR2 FRNRAP. V was shortened by 6 bases and J by 5 bases, with 15 bases between the two germline ends. The CDR3 has 14 amino acids. The CDR3 reads CASGPGQIGDTQYF. DNA of the CDR3: TGTGCTAGTGGCCCCGGACAGATCGGAGATACGCAGTATTTT. The complete variable domain, with remaining parts taken from reference TRBV12-5 and TRBJ2-3, reads DARVTQTPRHKVTEMGQEVTMRCQPILGHNTVFWYRQTMMQGLELLAYFRNRAPLDDSGMPKDRFSAEMPDATLATLKIQPSEPRDSAVYFCASGPGQIGDTQYFGPGTRLTVL.

The rearrangement uses TRBV29-1 and TRBJ2-5; D possibly matches TRBD1 or TRBD2 (5 bases each). V was cut by 3 bases and J by 5 bases, with 10 bases left in between. The CDR3 totals 12 residues. CDR1 SQVTM and CDR2 ANQGSEA come from the germline V gene. CDR3: CSVDGGSETQYF. In DNA, the CDR3 is TGCAGCGTTGATGGGGGATCGGAGACCCAGTACTTC.

This clone was counted a few times. V gene TRBV2 combines with J gene TRBJ1-1; 9 bases are a match to TRBD1. CDR1 SNHLY and CDR2 FYNNEI come from the germline V gene. CDR3 length: 14 residues. The junction had 7 bases not matched to a gene; V was cut back by 8 bases and J by 3 bases. CDR3 sequence reads: CASERDRADTEAFF. Here the CDR3 DNA reads TGTGCCAGCGAACGGGACAGGGCGGACACTGAAGCTTTCTTT.

This chain joins TRBV6-5 and TRBJ1-4; D call uncertain. CDR1 is MNHEY, CDR2 SVGAGI, per germline. The V and J ends lost 7 bases and 0 bases respectively, with 6 bases between them. CDR3 length: 13 residues. CDR3 bases: TGTGCCAGCAAAAGAACAACTAATGAAAAACTGTTTTTT. Its protein product is CASKRTTNEKLFF.

The V gene is TRBV7-7, the J gene TRBJ2-2, with 7 bases identical to TRBD2. Germline CDR1 and CDR2: SSHAT and FNYEAQ (reference sequence). CDR3 length: 14 residues. Losses at the gene ends were 5 bases for V and 6 bases for J; bases not matched to a gene: 6. The CDR3 DNA is TGTGCCAGCAGCCAACCTGGGAGGGCCGGGGAGCTGTTTTTT. It yields the protein CASSQPGRAGELFF.

V and J are TRBV18 and TRBJ2-7; either TRBD1 or TRBD2 may fit D (6 bases each). The CDR3 is 15 amino acids. CDR1 and CDR2 (germline): KGHSH, LQKENI. Trimming pared 2 bases from V and 0 bases from J, leaving 11 bases between. This CDR3 is CASSPYRGPSYEQYV. CDR3 in DNA: TGTGCCAGCTCACCATACCGGGGGCCCTCCTACGAGCAGTACGTC.

The rearrangement uses TRBV2 and TRBJ1-4; D may be TRBD1 (5 bases). The V end lost 0 bases, the J end lost 7 bases, and 12 bases lay between the germline ends. The length of the CDR3 is 15 residues. The germline V gene has CDR1 SNHLY and CDR2 FYNNEI. Written as DNA, the CDR3 is TGTGCCAGCAGTGAAGCCGGGGGGGTACCTGAAAAACTGTTTTTT. Translation: CASSEAGGVPEKLFF.

This clone was counted a few times. The gene calls are TRBV6-5 and TRBJ1-1, with 10 positions matching TRBD1. Trimming at V came to 5 bases and at J to 4 bases, leaving 4 bases not matched to a gene. Germline lookup yields CDR1 MNHEY and CDR2 SVGAGI. The CDR3 is 14 amino acids. In nucleotides, the CDR3 is TGTGCCAGCAGTACCCGGACAGGGGGCACTGAAGCTTTCTTT. The encoded protein is CASSTRTGGTEAFF.

This chain links TRBV7-8 with TRBJ1-2; TRBD1 matches at 7 bases. The length of the CDR3 is 16 residues. The germline V gene has CDR1 SGHVS and CDR2 FQNEAQ. V trimming: 4 bases; J trimming: 0 bases; junction bases outside the gene matches: 8. The CDR3 sequence is CASSSNRDSPNYGYTF. CDR3 nucleotide sequence: TGTGCCAGCAGCTCAAACCGGGACAGTCCTAACTATGGCTACACCTTC.

The gene calls are TRBV7-8 and TRBJ1-2, with 7 positions matching TRBD1. Germline lookup yields CDR1 SGHVS and CDR2 FQNEAQ. With V trimmed by 0 bases and J by 6 bases, 13 bases remained unmatched. The length of the CDR3 is 17 residues. CDR3 in amino acids: CASSLAVTGPGGNGYTF. The CDR3 nucleotides read TGTGCCAGCAGCTTAGCTGTAACAGGGCCAGGGGGGAATGGCTACACCTTC.

The chain links TRBV11-3 to TRBJ2-1; D tentatively fits TRBD1 or TRBD2 (5 bases each). Germline V lookup: CDR1 SGHNT, CDR2 YENEEA. V was clipped by 4 bases and J by 7 bases, with 17 bases between them. This CDR3 has 15 residues. CDR3 DNA: TGTGCCAGCAGCTCGCAGGGCGTTGGGAGAAATGAGCAGTTCTTC. Residues: CASSSQGVGRNEQFF.

The chain is built from TRBV19 and TRBJ2-3; 10 bases are shared with TRBD1. Germline V CDR1 and CDR2: LNHDA, SQIVND (reference sequence). The CDR3 spans 15 residues. V trimming: 5 bases; J trimming: 1 base; junction bases outside the gene matches: 3. In DNA form, the CDR3 reads TGTGCCAGTAGTTCGGGGACAGGGGGCACAGATACGCAGTATTTT. Its protein is CASSSGTGGTDTQYF. The variable domain in full, with the rest retrieved from reference TRBV19 and TRBJ2-3, is DGGITQSPKYLFRKEGQNVTLSCEQNLNHDAMYWYRQDPGQGLRLIYYSQIVNDFQKGDIAEGYSVSREKKESFPLTVTSAQKNPTAFYLCASSSGTGGTDTQYFGPGTRLTVL.

The sample holds one count of this clone. The V and J genes are TRBV28 and TRBJ2-7; tentative D call: TRBD2 (7 bases). V was cut by 3 bases and J by 5 bases, with 17 bases left in between. The CDR3 sequence is 15 residues long. Per germline, CDR1 MDHEN and CDR2 SYDVKM. CDR3 bases: TGTGCCAGCAGTTTGGGGTCGGGGGGCCGGGACGAGCAGTACGTC. It encodes CASSLGSGGRDEQYV.

The V gene is TRBV5-4, the J gene TRBJ2-7; possible D gene TRBD1, 5 bases. The CDR3 is 16 residues long. Between the trimmed V and J ends, which lost 7 bases and 2 bases, there was a span of 22 bases. Per germline, CDR1 SGHNT and CDR2 YYREEE (reference sequence). The CDR3 spells CASSIGPRTPTYEQYF. In DNA, the CDR3 is TGTGCCAGCTCCATAGGACCCCGGACACCAACCTACGAGCAGTACTTC. The full variable domain, its missing parts supplied by reference TRBV5-4 and TRBJ2-7, is ETGVTQSPTHLIKTRGQQVTLRCSSQSGHNTVSWYQQALGQGPQFIFQYYREEENGRGNFPPRFSGLQFPNYSSELNVNALELDDSALYLCASSIGPRTPTYEQYFGPGTRLTVT.